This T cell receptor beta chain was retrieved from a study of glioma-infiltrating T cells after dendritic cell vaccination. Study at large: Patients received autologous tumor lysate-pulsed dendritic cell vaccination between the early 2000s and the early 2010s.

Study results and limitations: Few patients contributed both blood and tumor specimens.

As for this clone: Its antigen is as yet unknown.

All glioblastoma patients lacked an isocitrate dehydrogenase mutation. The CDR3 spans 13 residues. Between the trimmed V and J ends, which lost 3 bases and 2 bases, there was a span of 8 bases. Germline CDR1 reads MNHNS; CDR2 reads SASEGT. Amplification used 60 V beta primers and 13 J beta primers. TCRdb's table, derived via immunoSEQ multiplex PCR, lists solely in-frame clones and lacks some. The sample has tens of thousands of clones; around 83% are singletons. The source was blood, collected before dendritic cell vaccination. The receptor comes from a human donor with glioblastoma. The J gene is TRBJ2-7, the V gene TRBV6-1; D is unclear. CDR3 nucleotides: TGTGCCAGCAGTGATGGCACCACCTACGAGCAGTACTTC. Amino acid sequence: CASSDGTTYEQYF.